Below are 20 T cell receptor beta chains sequenced from a single sample in a study of brain T cells in children with intractable seizures (dated by TCRdb to the early 2020s). According to the study, the label for this sample's time point signals: blood from clinic visit 5 months post-surgery; TSC patient then seizure free. Libraries were built with the immunoSEQ multiplex PCR assay. Not all clones reach the TCRdb copy of this immuneACCESS table, which keeps in-frame sequences only. Checked studies attribute under half of the gap to unresolved V genes and leave the rest unexplained. Across this sample there are about 350,000 clones, with about 93% seen only once. The ten largest clones take up 5.7% of the sample. The sequencing here drew on peripheral blood, taken 5 to 6 months after surgery. These receptors were obtained from a boy in the first two years of life with tuberous sclerosis and intractable seizures.

This clone appeared once. The chain couples TRBV5-1 to TRBJ2-7; D is perhaps TRBD1 (6 bases). Looked up from germline, CDR1 is SGHRS and CDR2 is YFSETQ. The CDR3 extends over 13 amino acids. The V gene lost 5 bases and the J gene lost 4 bases, with 13 bases spanning the gap. CDR3 in amino acids: CASSTWDKYEQYF. The CDR3 nucleotides are TGCGCCAGCAGTACGTGGGACAAATACGAGCAGTACTTC.

This chain connects TRBV7-8 to TRBJ1-2; maybe TRBD1 (6 bases). V was clipped by 5 bases and J by 6 bases, with 13 bases between them. Germline CDR1 SGHVS, CDR2 FQNEAQ. The CDR3 is made up of 13 amino acids. In DNA, the CDR3 is TGTGCCAGCAGCCCGGTGGACAGTAATGGCTACACCTTC. The encoded protein is CASSPVDSNGYTF.

V gene TRBV4-1 combines with J gene TRBJ2-2, with D unresolved. The ends were cut back, 0 bases at V and 6 bases at J, with 8 bases in the middle. Germline loops: CDR1 MGHRA, CDR2 YSYEKL. This CDR3 has 14 residues. The CDR3 loop reads CASSQDRAAGELFF. CDR3 in DNA: TGCGCCAGCAGCCAAGATCGTGCCGCCGGGGAGCTGTTTTTT.

This chain links TRBV10-3 with TRBJ2-3; no definite D call. The CDR3 extends over 13 amino acids. Trimming left V 4 bases short and J 2 bases short, with 7 bases between. Germline values: CDR1 ENHRY, CDR2 SYGVKD. The CDR3 region is CAISALDTDTQYF. Here the CDR3 DNA reads TGTGCCATCAGTGCTCTGGACACAGATACGCAGTATTTT.

The chain recombines TRBV5-1 with TRBJ2-7; weak D call: TRBD1 (6 bases). CDR3 length equals 15 residues. CDR1 SGHRS and CDR2 YFSETQ come from the germline V gene. Trimming removed 0 bases from V and 2 bases from J, with 12 bases in between. The CDR3 region is CASSLEGQPAYEQYF. The CDR3 nucleotides read TGCGCCAGCAGCTTGGAAGGACAGCCCGCCTACGAGCAGTACTTC.

The chain is built from TRBV27 and TRBJ2-5, with D possibly matching TRBD1 (6 bases). Germline V gene sequence: CDR1 MNHEY, CDR2 SMNVEV (reference sequence). This CDR3 region has 13 residues. Deletions cut 6 bases from V and 5 bases from J, with 13 bases between. The CDR3 region has the DNA TGTGCCAGCAGACTAACAGGGTTTGAGACCCAGTACTTC. Protein product: CASRLTGFETQYF.

The V and J genes are TRBV2 and TRBJ2-3; TRBD1 matches at 7 bases. Losses at the gene ends were 6 bases for V and 2 bases for J; bases not matched to a gene: 8. The CDR3 runs to 15 residues. The V gene's germline CDR1 is SNHLY and CDR2 FYNNEI. The CDR3 region is CASRGTVYFTDTQYF. CDR3 coding DNA: TGTGCCAGCAGGGGGACAGTCTATTTCACAGATACGCAGTATTTT.

The gene calls are TRBV30 and TRBJ2-6; D is undetermined. The CDR3 loop spans 14 amino acids. The V and J ends lost 5 bases and 4 bases respectively, with 12 bases between them. Germline CDR1 and CDR2: GTSNPN and SVGIG (reference sequence). CDR3 in DNA: TGTGCCTGGTACGAATACGGGGGGGCCAACGTCCTGACTTTC. It yields the protein CAWYEYGGANVLTF.

The chain is built from TRBV7-8 and TRBJ2-1, with 10 positions matching TRBD2. CDR1 is SGHVS and CDR2 is FQNEAQ in the germline V gene. Trimming removed 5 bases from V and 9 bases from J; junction bases left unmatched: 28. The CDR3 totals 21 residues. As DNA, the CDR3 is TGTGCCAGCAGCCCAGAGCGTAGCGGGAGGTTTCCCCTCTCTAGGGCCGGTGAGCAGTTCTTC. It is translated as CASSPERSGRFPLSRAGEQFF.

This clone was counted once. The V call is TRBV4-2, the J call TRBJ2-3, with 14 bases matching TRBD2. Germline loops: CDR1 LGHNA, CDR2 YNFKEQ. Germline trimming cut 0 bases from V and 2 bases from J; bases unmatched to any gene: 13. The length of the CDR3 is 21 residues. This CDR3 reads CASSQDTRLAGGDPSTDTQYF. The CDR3 DNA is TGTGCCAGCAGCCAAGATACGCGACTAGCGGGGGGGGACCCCTCCACAGATACGCAGTATTTT.

This clone was picked up one time. This chain joins TRBV27 and TRBJ2-7; D remains unclear. Germline-derived CDR1 and CDR2 are MNHEY and SMNVEV (reference sequence). The CDR3 spans 14 residues. The V gene lost 2 bases and the J gene lost 4 bases, with 12 bases spanning the gap. In DNA, the CDR3 is TGTGCCAGCAGTTTAAGCCGGGTGGGGTACGAGCAGTACTTC. Encoded protein: CASSLSRVGYEQYF.

This chain uses TRBV15 with TRBJ1-5, with D perhaps TRBD1 (6 bases). The V gene lost 1 base and the J gene lost 5 bases, with 6 bases spanning the gap. The CDR3 runs 13 residues. The germline V gene has CDR1 LNHNV and CDR2 YYDKDF (reference sequence). DNA for the CDR3: TGTGCCACCAGCAGAGGACAGGATCAGCCCCAGCATTTT. This gives the protein CATSRGQDQPQHF.

J is TRBJ2-1 and V is TRBV4-2, with 10 bases matching TRBD2. Germline V lookup: CDR1 LGHNA, CDR2 YNFKEQ. J gave up 4 bases and V 3 bases, and 15 bases lay outside the gene matches. This CDR3 comprises 19 residues. The chain's CDR3 is CASSQPLYDSGGPYNEQFF. The CDR3 DNA sequence: TGTGCCAGCAGCCAGCCCCTATATGATAGCGGGGGGCCGTACAATGAGCAGTTCTTC.

The rearrangement uses TRBV27 and TRBJ2-5; D might be TRBD1 or TRBD2, each matching 5 bases. Germline V gene lookup returns CDR1 MNHEY and CDR2 SMNVEV (reference sequence). This CDR3 is 17 amino acids long. V was trimmed by 5 bases and J by 2 bases, leaving 21 bases between them. CDR3 in amino acids: CASSKYRDPQKQETQYF. The CDR3 DNA follows: TGTGCCAGCAGTAAATACCGGGACCCCCAGAAACAAGAGACCCAGTACTTC.

The chain couples TRBV29-1 to TRBJ1-3, with D possibly matching TRBD1 (5 bases). Germline-derived CDR1 and CDR2 are SQVTM and ANQGSEA. V lost 4 bases and J 1 base, leaving 17 bases between the germline ends. The CDR3 extends over 16 amino acids. DNA of the CDR3: TGCAGCGTTGGGGAGGTGAGGGGCCAATCTGGAAACACCATATATTTT. As protein: CSVGEVRGQSGNTIYF. Full variable domain (rest looked up from reference TRBV29-1 and TRBJ1-3): SAVISQKPSRDICQRGTSLTIQCQVDSQVTMMFWYRQQPGQSLTLIATANQGSEATYESGFVIDKFPISRPNLTFSTLTVSNMSPEDSSIYLCSVGEVRGQSGNTIYFGEGSWLTVV.

This chain connects TRBV19 to TRBJ1-4, with D perhaps matching TRBD1 (5 bases). CDR3 size: 18 residues. The V gene lost 9 bases and the J gene lost 5 bases, with 28 bases spanning the gap. Germline values: CDR1 LNHDA, CDR2 SQIVND (reference sequence). The CDR3 loop reads CASRAQRQKTDLNEKLFF. Written as DNA, the CDR3 is TGTGCCAGCAGAGCTCAAAGACAGAAGACAGACCTCAATGAAAAACTGTTTTTT.

This chain links TRBV24-1 with TRBJ1-2; TRBD1 is a possible D gene (6 bases). Germline lookup yields CDR1 KGHDR and CDR2 SFDVKD. V gave up 3 bases and J gave up 2 bases, with 15 bases separating them. There are 16 residues in the CDR3. The CDR3, as DNA: TGTGCCACCAGTGATGACCCAGACAGGCTGAACTATGGCTACACCTTC. Translating it yields CATSDDPDRLNYGYTF.

This chain links TRBV9 with TRBJ1-1; TRBD1 is a possible D gene (6 bases). Trimming stripped 1 base from V and 1 base from J, with 8 bases between. Looked up from germline, CDR1 is SGDLS and CDR2 is YYNGEE. CDR3 length equals 14 residues. CDR3 sequence (DNA): TGTGCCAGCAGCGTACAGGACAGGAACACTGAAGCTTTCTTT. Its translation: CASSVQDRNTEAFF.

This clone was found once. CDR3 coding DNA: TGTGCCACCAGTGATTCTGGACTTTGGGGGGACAGGGGGCTAGATGGCTACACCTTC. Residues: CATSDSGLWGDRGLDGYTF. The J gene is TRBJ1-2, the V gene TRBV24-1, with 12 bases that match TRBD1. This CDR3 spans 19 amino acids. Germline-derived CDR1 and CDR2 are KGHDR and SFDVKD. Trimming removed 2 bases from V and 6 bases from J; junction bases left unmatched: 15.

This chain uses TRBV6-1 with TRBJ1-3; weak D call: TRBD1 (5 bases). The germline V and J ends were trimmed by 4 bases and 0 bases, with 13 bases remaining between them. This CDR3 spans 16 amino acids. Germline CDR1 is MNHNS and CDR2 is SASEGT. CDR3 bases: TGTGCCAGCAGTGGACAGACGGGTTACTCTGGAAACACCATATATTTT. Translating it yields CASSGQTGYSGNTIYF.